This T cell receptor (beta chain) originates from a study of blood T cells in healthy people across ages (dated by TCRdb to 2013 to 2016). In terms of the full investigation: In model experiments, roughly one uniquely barcoded TCR beta cDNA molecule per two T cells was captured by template switching. The study measured age-related changes in TCR beta repertoire diversity using deep sequencing normalized with unique cDNA molecular identifiers. The donors were divided into four age groups: young (average around 16 years), middle-aged (about 40), aged (around 67) and long-lived (roughly 88). To avoid experimental bias, donors of different ages were spread randomly across the sequencing lanes. Two additional independent replicas of 1 million unique cDNA reads from the same blood draw were analyzed for two donors (one aged 18 to 30 and one aged 80 or older).

Preparation of the library involved 5' RACE. The reads were generated on an Illumina HiSeq 2500. The second PCR ran for about 6 to 12 cycles and used a J-beta primer mix along with a sample-barcoded 5' primer. A template-switch 5' adaptor carrying 12 random nucleotides introduced a unique molecular identifier onto each TCR beta cDNA molecule. Each sample yielded at least 3 million CDR3-containing paired-end reads. First-strand cDNA was synthesized from all RNA with the Mint cDNA synthesis kit, primed by a TRBC-specific oligonucleotide. All cDNA was treated with uracil-DNA glycosylase and then went through a first 18-cycle PCR with the universal primers M1SS and BC2_uni_R. The study's own analysis went as follows. Each sample was normalized by randomly selecting 1 million high-quality reads, each carrying a distinct molecular identifier. Instead of being binned into consensus sequences, reads that shared molecular identifiers were thrown out. CDR3 identification, clonotype clustering and error correction used MiTCR with a Q25 quality threshold and the strictest error-elimination algorithm. A nonparametric unseen species model with Euler transformation was used to estimate lower-bound total TCR beta diversity. The raw public reads went through TCRdb reprocessing: fastp at Q25, MiXCR clone calling, in-frame beta chains kept. Rows are unified per CDR3 protein, each entry keeping the most common DNA and genes. These V and J calls rely on TCRdb rather than the paper's analysis. For this sample there are hundreds of thousands of distinct CDR3 sequences; approximately 60% appear just once. Under 30% of the sample goes to the ten largest clones.

This clonotype was detected a few times. What antigen it recognizes has not been identified. No base quality information exists; no much larger clone differs at one position. The germline V end is reduced by 0 bases and the J end by 2 bases; junction bases left unmatched: 8. The CDR3 measures 17 amino acids from cysteine to phenylalanine. CDR3 DNA is the only sequence kept; it has 51 bases, read in frame from the first base. The germline V gene gives CDR1 as LGHNA and CDR2 as YSLEER. Systemically healthy Caucasian individuals from Russia, 35 to 50 in total and aged roughly 6 to 95 years, were included as donors. Each donor gave ten milliliters of peripheral blood, collected into EDTA-treated Vacutainer tubes. Ficoll-Paque density-gradient centrifugation was used to isolate PBMCs, with at least 6.5 million per sample. Trizol reagent was used to extract total RNA from PBMCs, with at least 5 micrograms per sample. For every donor, flow cytometry on a PBMC aliquot measured the percentage of naive CD45RAhigh/CD27high T cells.

Paper-wide results and their limitations: There was a strong correlation between observed TCR beta diversity and the percentage of naive T cells measured by flow cytometry. Compared with the aged group, the long-lived group had more naive CD4+ T cells, fewer expanded clones and increased TCR diversity, suggesting age selection. Observed TCR beta diversity per million T cells fell roughly linearly with age, and a significant reduction was already apparent by age about 43. Estimates of total diversity based on one million sequenced T cells were considered lower bounds and underestimates. Bulk unsorted PBMC profiling prevented conclusive comparison of naive and antigen-experienced compartments. Because the CMV infection status of the donors was unknown, age-related changes in expanded clonotypes may potentially have been confounded.

Sequencing was carried out using blood. Recombination connected TRBV4-3 to TRBJ1-2; the junction holds 8 bases that match TRBD1. This sequence originates from a man aged 40-55 years in good health. CDR3 protein: CASSQDRGPQPNYGYTF. The nucleotide sequence is given as TGCGCCAGCAGCCAAGACAGGGGGCCACAGCCAAACTATGGCTACACCTTC.